This T cell receptor beta chain was sequenced in a study of identical twins. Study results and limitations: Out-of-frame alpha sequences common to twins exhibited an excess of low generation probability. The study drew conclusions from cross-sectional statistical analysis, not from following the same donors. Cord blood's abundant beta clonotypes had fewer insertions, unlike memory repertoires.

V dropped 5 bases and J dropped 7 bases, with 15 bases sitting between them. Germline CDR1 reads MDHEN; CDR2 reads SYDVKM. This CDR3 has 14 residues. TCRdb reanalysed the 5' RACE reads using MiXCR and keeps one entry per CDR3 protein. The sample has about 340,000 distinct CDR3 sequences; about 9% are singletons. This clonotype was seen ten or more times. Its antigen is unidentified. Sequenced sample: naive T cells sorted from blood. This chain connects TRBV28 to TRBJ1-3; D uncertain. The receptor's source is a woman aged 45-65 years in good health. For the CDR3, the DNA is TGTGCCAGCAGTCCGTCAGGAATAGAGAACACCATATATTTT. Amino acid sequence: CASSPSGIENTIYF.